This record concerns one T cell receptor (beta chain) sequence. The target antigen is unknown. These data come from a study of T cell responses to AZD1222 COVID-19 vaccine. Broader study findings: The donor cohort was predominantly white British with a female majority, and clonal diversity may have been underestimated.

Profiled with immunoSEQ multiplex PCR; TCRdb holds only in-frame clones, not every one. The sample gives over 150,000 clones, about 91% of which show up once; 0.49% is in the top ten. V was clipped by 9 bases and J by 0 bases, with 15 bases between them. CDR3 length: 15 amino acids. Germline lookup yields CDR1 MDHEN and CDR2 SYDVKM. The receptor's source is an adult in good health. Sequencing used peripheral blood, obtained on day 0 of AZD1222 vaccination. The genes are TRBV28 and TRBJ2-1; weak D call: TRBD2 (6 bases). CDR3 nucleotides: TGTGCCAGTCTGATTAGCGGTTTCTCCTACAATGAGCAGTTCTTC. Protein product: CASLISGFSYNEQFF.